The entry that follows covers one T cell receptor (beta chain) sequence. A read error is likely, as this CDR3 ends without the conserved phenylalanine or tryptophan. No DNA is shown, since the ends of the CDR3 on it are uncertain; the CDR3 is the one TCRdb lists. TCRdb redid the calling of the PCR reads with MiXCR, one entry per CDR3 protein. The sample lists 10,000 to 15,000 distinct CDR3 sequences; approximately 52% were seen once. The data stem from a study of tumor-infiltrating lymphocytes in oesophageal squamous cell carcinoma. CDR1 is SGHTA, CDR2 FQGNSA, per germline. The CDR3 region is 18 residues in length, termini included.

Sequenced material: normal esophageal tissue next to the tumor. The chain carries TRBV7-2 and TRBJ2-5; the table's D call, TRBD1, has no DNA check behind it. The clonotype was recovered from a male donor with esophageal squamous cell carcinoma. The CDR3 loop is CASSLEGTGVGYGYTFGS.